This T cell receptor beta chain was documented in a study of blood T cells in healthy people across ages. This CDR3 is built from 12 residues. Germline V CDR1 and CDR2: LNHNV, YYDKDF (reference sequence). Sample-barcoded 5' priming and a J-beta primer mix drove a second PCR of 7 to 11 cycles. TCRdb re-called the 5' RACE reads with MiXCR, one entry per CDR3 protein. The sample includes around 2 million distinct CDR3 sequences, 30% to 40% seen only once; the top ten take 23%. The V and J genes are TRBV15 and TRBJ2-7, with D hard to call. TRBJ2-5 explains the end of the DNA better; the J call may be wrong. The clonotype was recovered from a human donor in good health. The sequencing input was blood. CDR3 DNA sequence: TGTGCCACCAGCAGACAAATGGAGACCCAGTACTTC. Translating gives CATSRQMETQYF.